This T cell receptor beta chain was sequenced in a study of blood T cell repertoires in COVID-19 (TCRdb year 2020). With regard to the full study: The collaborator samples originated in the United States, Italy and Spain and spanned the acute and convalescent phases of COVID-19. The sample metadata nearly always contained a de-identified subject ID, COVID-19 status, age in years and sex. The samples were drawn from two sources: the first 160 participants of the ongoing ImmuneRACE study, and 950 to 1,500 subjects contributed by 6 global collaborators. Where HLA class I and class II types were available, the types were taken from metadata supplied by the sample provider, not from assay-based typing. The material from the prospective study consisted of cDNA or gDNA derived from T cells, B-cell-depleted T cells, or PBMCs. The dataset comprised deeply sampled blood TCRbeta repertoires from subjects exposed to, actively infected with, or recovered from COVID-19. The repertoires were made available in a free public database intended to serve as a resource for research on the immune response to SARS-CoV-2.

Participants in the prospective study were enrolled through a virtual design, were aged about 18 to 100 years, and lived in about 25 United States geographic areas. In the prospective study, participants were assigned to cohorts based on the clinical history participants reported in a screening survey and a study questionnaire. Recovered participants in ImmuneRACE Cohort 3 were defined as having two consecutive negative NP/OP PCR tests, clearance from a healthcare professional, or resolution of symptoms. Mobile phlebotomists in the prospective study collected whole blood, serum and a nasopharyngeal or oropharyngeal swab from every participant. Participants in the prospective study had the option to provide additional blood draws and questionnaires over a 2-month period. Blood samples from the prospective study were shipped frozen or at room temperature prior to DNA extraction. Here is what the overall study found, with its caveats: The quantity of clinical and demographic metadata differed by source and by participant and was supplied without curation.

This clone was detected only once. It lacks a known antigen. Base quality data are lacking; no much larger clone is found one base away. Taken from cysteine to phenylalanine, the CDR3 has 16 residues. The kept DNA is CDR3 alone, 48 bases in frame from the first base. Trimming removed 4 bases from V and 7 bases from J; the gene matches leave 10 bases unexplained. Reading the germline V gene (reference sequence) gives CDR1 LGHDT and CDR2 YNNKEL. TCRbeta CDR3 regions were amplified from genomic DNA using the immunoSEQ Assay, a bias-controlled multiplex PCR. As for the original processing: The number of nucleated cells in each sample was estimated by amplification of reference gene primers within the assay. Sequence reads were collapsed and filtered to measure the absolute abundance of every unique TCRbeta CDR3 rearrangement. For each sample, productive Simpson clonality was calculated as the square root of Simpson's diversity index over productive rearrangements. TCRdb provides this immuneACCESS table in a form limited to in-frame rearrangements. Some clones are lacking; in checked studies, under half of them reflect an unresolved V gene, and why the rest are absent is not known. D and trimming were read from the DNA, whereas the V and J calls and clone size are those reported in that table. A total of roughly 280,000 clones appear in this sample, over 85% of them only once. The ten largest account for 1.9% of the sample.

In this chain, TRBV3-1 (or the pseudogene TRBV3-2) is recombined with TRBJ2-1, with 10 middle bases fitting TRBD2. Sequencing was performed on PBMCs or T cells enriched from blood (not recorded which). This TCR was sampled from an older woman who had recovered from COVID-19. The base sequence is TGTGCCAGCAGCCCCCTAGCGGGAGTTCTGATGAATGAGCAGTTCTTC. It translates to CASSPLAGVLMNEQFF.